The 5 T cell receptor beta chains below were found in one sample sequenced in a study of regulatory T cells in long-lasting Graves disease. HTBI primers from iRepertoire and Arm-PCR of CDR3 regions yielded the TCR beta libraries. TCRdb re-called the multiplex PCR reads with MiXCR, one entry per CDR3 protein. The repertoire includes approximately 440,000 distinct CDR3 sequences, roughly 16% of them detected once, and 9% to 15% sits in the top ten. Indicated time point: newly diagnosed GD, antithyroid drugs for less than 3 months. PBMC-extracted RNA yielded the TCR library. This sample was shared with a second study, whose subject was T cells in Graves' hyperthyroidism and ophthalmopathy.

The sample here was peripheral blood mononuclear cells (PBMCs), taken at new diagnosis, from a patient treated with antithyroid drugs. These receptors were obtained from a man in his forties with Graves disease.

In its sample, this clonotype was seen a few times. The chain joins TRBV18 to TRBJ2-1; TRBD1 or TRBD2 may be the D gene (5 bases each). The CDR3 extends over 14 amino acids. CDR1 KGHSH and CDR2 LQKENI come from the germline V gene. Trimming shortened V by 3 bases and J by 9 bases, and 15 bases separated the two germline ends. DNA of the CDR3: TGTGCCAGCTCACCCGGGACCGATCTTCTTGAGCAGTTCTTC. This translates into CASSPGTDLLEQFF.

This clonotype was detected ten times or more. The rearrangement links TRBV6-2 or TRBV6-3 to TRBJ2-1; 7 positions match TRBD1. The V gene end was trimmed by 5 bases and the J gene end by 0 bases; junction bases not matched to a gene: 16. The CDR3 has 19 amino acids. The germline V gene has CDR1 MNHEY and CDR2 SVGEGT. CDR3 nucleotide sequence: TGTGCCAGCAGTATGGGACAGACTTCTCGAAGAGGCTCCTACAATGAGCAGTTCTTC. Amino acid sequence: CASSMGQTSRRGSYNEQFF.

Comment on this clonotype: An end of the junction differs from the germline gene, which may be a read error. The chain couples TRBV9 to TRBJ1-1, with TRBD1 matching over 7 bases. Germline-derived CDR1 and CDR2 are SGDLS and YYNGEE. The CDR3 is made up of 13 amino acids. The CDR3: CASSDTGVSEAFF. The DNA for the CDR3 is TGTGCCAGCAGCGATACAGGGGTATCTGAAGCTTTCTTC.

At least ten counts were recorded for this clonotype. The rearrangement links TRBV27 to TRBJ2-7, with D uncertain. Looked up from germline, CDR1 is MNHEY and CDR2 is SMNVEV (reference sequence). CDR3 length: 14 amino acids. V dropped 0 bases and J dropped 6 bases, with 12 bases sitting between them. The CDR3 nucleotides are TGTGCCAGCAGTTTATCGATGGGTCCCGCCGAGCAGTACTTC. Translating it yields CASSLSMGPAEQYF.

V usage is TRBV7-6 and J usage is TRBJ2-1, with 7 bases matching TRBD2. The CDR3 spans 17 residues. With 5 bases clipped from V and 0 bases from J, the junction kept 10 bases outside the gene matches. Germline V CDR1 and CDR2: SGHVS, FNYEAQ. CDR3 sequence (DNA): TGTGCCAGCAGCCTCAACCCCCCTAGCGGCTCCTACAATGAGCAGTTCTTC. This gives the protein CASSLNPPSGSYNEQFF. The whole variable domain, remainder taken from reference TRBV7-6 and TRBJ2-1, is GAGVSQSPRYKVTKRGQDVALRCDPISGHVSLYWYRQALGQGPEFLTYFNYEAQQDKSGLPNDRFSAERPEGSISTLTIQRTEQRDSAMYRCASSLNPPSGSYNEQFFGPGTRLTVL.